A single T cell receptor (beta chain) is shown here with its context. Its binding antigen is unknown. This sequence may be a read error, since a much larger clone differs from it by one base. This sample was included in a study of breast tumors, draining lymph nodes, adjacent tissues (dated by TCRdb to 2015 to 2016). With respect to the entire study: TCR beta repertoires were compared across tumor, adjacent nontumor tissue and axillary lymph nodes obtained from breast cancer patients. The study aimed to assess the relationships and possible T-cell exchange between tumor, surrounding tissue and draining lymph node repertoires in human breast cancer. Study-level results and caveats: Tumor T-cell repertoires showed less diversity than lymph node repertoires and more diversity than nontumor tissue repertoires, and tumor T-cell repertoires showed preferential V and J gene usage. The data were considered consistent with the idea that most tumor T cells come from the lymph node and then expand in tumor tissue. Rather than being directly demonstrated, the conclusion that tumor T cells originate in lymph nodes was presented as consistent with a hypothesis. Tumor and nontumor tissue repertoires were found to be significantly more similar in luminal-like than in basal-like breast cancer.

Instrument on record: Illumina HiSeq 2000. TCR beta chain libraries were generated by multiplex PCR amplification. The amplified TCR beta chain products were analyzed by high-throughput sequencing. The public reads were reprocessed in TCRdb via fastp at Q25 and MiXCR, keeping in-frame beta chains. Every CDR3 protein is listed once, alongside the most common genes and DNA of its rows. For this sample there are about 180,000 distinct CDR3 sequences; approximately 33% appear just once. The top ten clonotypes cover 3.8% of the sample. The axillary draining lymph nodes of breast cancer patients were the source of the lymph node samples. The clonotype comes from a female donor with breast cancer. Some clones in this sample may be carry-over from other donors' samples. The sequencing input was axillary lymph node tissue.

The sequenced DNA is TGTACCTGGAGTGTACGAGAGGGGGCCTACAATGAGCAGTTCTTC. This encodes CTWSVREGAYNEQFF. This sequence uses TRBV30 and TRBJ2-1, and possibly TRBD1, on 6 matching bases. From a lookup of the germline V gene (reference sequence), CDR1 and CDR2 are GTSNPN and SVGIG. Counted from cysteine to phenylalanine, this CDR3 has 15 amino acids. Of all the DNA, just the CDR3 is kept, 45 bases in frame from base 1.